This record looks at one T cell receptor beta chain sequence and its context. The CDR3 is 14 residues long. V was pared by 4 bases and J by 4 bases, with 16 bases between. The germline V gene encodes CDR1 SQVTM and CDR2 ANQGSEA. How the authors handled the data: Estimation of nucleated cell counts was performed using reference gene primer amplification. Assay used: immunoSEQ multiplex PCR; TCRdb lists only in-frame clones, some missing. Clonal size and the V and J genes are those of that table, whereas D and trimming came from the DNA. The sample lists 210,000 or so clones; more than 75% were seen once. This sample was taken from a study of blood T cell repertoires in COVID-19. Study as a whole: The United States, Italy and Spain were the sources of the acute and convalescent COVID-19 samples.

The specimen sequenced was peripheral blood. The chain is built from TRBV29-1 and TRBJ2-5, with D perhaps matching TRBD2 (5 bases). This receptor was taken from a woman between 40 and 55 years old with acute or convalescent COVID-19. The DNA for the CDR3 is TGCAGCGTTGCGAGGGTGGCTCCAGGAGAGACCCAGTACTTC. Encoded protein: CSVARVAPGETQYF.